This entry lists 7 T cell receptor beta chains sequenced from one sample in a study of T cell responses to AZD1222 COVID-19 vaccine (dated by TCRdb to the early 2020s). This specimen's time point label, interpreted: baseline before first vaccination. The receptor library was made with the immunoSEQ multiplex PCR assay. The immuneACCESS repertoire file appears here via TCRdb, limited to in-frame rearrangements. These files lack a portion of the clones; in checked studies, under half of the deficit traces to unresolved V genes, and the cause of the others is not known. The sample table holds approximately 130,000 clones, of which 85% to 90% were seen once. The ten top clones hold 25% to 35% of the sample. The material was peripheral blood, obtained on day 0 of AZD1222 vaccination. Source of these receptors: an adult in good health.

In DNA, the CDR3 is TGTGCCAGCAGCTTCTTGGACAGGGGTAACACTGAAGCTTTCTTT. Translated, it gives CASSFLDRGNTEAFF. The chain uses TRBV11-1 and TRBJ1-1; 9 bases align to TRBD1. Trimming took 3 bases from V and 2 from J; bases not matched to a gene: 4. This CDR3 is built from 15 residues. CDR1 is SGHAT, CDR2 FQDESV, per germline (reference sequence).

For the CDR3, the DNA is TGTGCCAGCAGCCCCCGGGACAGGGCCGAGCAGTACTTC. It specifies CASSPRDRAEQYF. The chain combines TRBV7-2 with TRBJ2-7; 9 bases are shared with TRBD1. This CDR3 is built from 13 residues. V lost 5 bases, J lost 6 bases, and 5 bases stayed unmatched. The germline V gene has CDR1 SGHTA and CDR2 FQGNSA.

The chain has TRBV19 and TRBJ2-1, with TRBD2 identical over 11 bases. The V segment lost 5 bases and the J segment 9 bases; nucleotides outside the gene matches: 3. The CDR3 totals 13 residues. Germline loops: CDR1 LNHDA, CDR2 SQIVND (reference sequence). The DNA for the CDR3 is TGTGCCAGTAGTTTAGCGGGAGGGTCTGAGCAGTTCTTC. As protein: CASSLAGGSEQFF.

The genes are TRBV11-3 and TRBJ2-5; a possible D gene is TRBD2 (5 bases). Germline V gives CDR1 SGHNT, CDR2 YENEEA. Between the trimmed V and J ends, which lost 0 bases and 4 bases, there was a span of 6 bases. This CDR3 region has 13 residues. The CDR3 loop reads CASSLDRGETQYF. The CDR3 region has the DNA TGTGCCAGCAGCTTAGATCGGGGAGAGACCCAGTACTTC.

The count of this clone is one. The J gene is TRBJ1-2, the V gene TRBV27; D is perhaps TRBD1 (6 bases). Trimming removed 8 bases at V and 6 bases at J, with 13 bases between. This CDR3 is built from 12 residues. Germline CDR1 and CDR2: MNHEY and SMNVEV (reference sequence). CDR3 coding DNA: TGTGCCAGCGCAACAACAGGGCATGGCTACACCTTC. Translation gives CASATTGHGYTF.

The gene calls are TRBV18 and TRBJ1-5, with TRBD1 matching 8 bases. The CDR3 length is 15 residues. Germline assignment: CDR1 KGHSH and CDR2 LQKENI. Trimming took 5 bases from V and 4 from J; bases not matched to a gene: 7. CDR3 residues: CASSSQGGINQPQHF. The CDR3 coding sequence is TGTGCCAGCTCATCACAGGGGGGAATTAATCAGCCCCAGCATTTT.

CDR3 DNA sequence: TGTGCCAGCAGTTACGGACAGGGTATCCCCTGGGGCGAGTTCTTC. The encoded protein is CASSYGQGIPWGEFF. The chain is built from TRBV6-2 or TRBV6-3 and TRBJ2-1; 8 bases agree with TRBD1. Per germline, CDR1 MNHEY and CDR2 SVGEGT. The CDR3 loop spans 15 amino acids. V gave up 2 bases and J gave up 14 bases; unmatched junction bases: 14.